The text below deals with one T cell receptor beta chain. Its antigen is unknown. No clone much larger than this one lies a single base away; base qualities are absent. The entry originates in a study of control samples from healthy donors and cancer patients (dated by TCRdb to 2018 to 2021). CDR1 and CDR2, looked up from the germline V gene, are LGHNT and FRNRAP. Between the V and J ends, shortened by 6 bases and 7 bases respectively, the junction contains 15 bases. CDR3 length: 13 amino acids, cysteine to phenylalanine. Only the CDR3 region is kept as DNA, spanning 39 bases read in frame from base 1. To prepare the library, the immunoSEQ multiplex PCR assay was applied. As stored in TCRdb, this immuneACCESS dataset retains in-frame rearrangements with V and J assigned. A fraction of the clones does not appear; measured against another copy, unresolved V genes explain less than half of the discrepancy, and the remainder lacks a known reason. Within this sample are roughly 92,000 clones, with around 90% of them counted one time only. The ten largest account for 7.5% to 8% of the sample.

This TCR was recovered from a woman aged 60-70 years in good health. The rearranged chain carries TRBV12-5 and TRBJ1-1, with the identity of the D gene unclear. What was sequenced was blood. The DNA reads TGTGCTAGTGGGTCCCTTGGGGAATATGAAGCTTTCTTT. This yields the protein CASGSLGEYEAFF.